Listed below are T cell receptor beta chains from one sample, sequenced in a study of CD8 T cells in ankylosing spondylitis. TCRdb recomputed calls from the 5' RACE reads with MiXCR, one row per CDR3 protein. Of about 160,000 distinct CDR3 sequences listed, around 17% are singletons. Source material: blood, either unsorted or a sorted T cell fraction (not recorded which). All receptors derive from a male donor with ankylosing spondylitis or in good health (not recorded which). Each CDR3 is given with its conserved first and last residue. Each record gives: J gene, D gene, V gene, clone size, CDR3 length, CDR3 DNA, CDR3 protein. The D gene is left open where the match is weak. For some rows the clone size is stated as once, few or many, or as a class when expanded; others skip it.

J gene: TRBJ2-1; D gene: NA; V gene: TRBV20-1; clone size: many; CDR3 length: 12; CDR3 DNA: TGCAGTGCTCCCTTACGGGGGAATGAGCAGTTCTTC; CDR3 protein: CSAPLRGNEQFF
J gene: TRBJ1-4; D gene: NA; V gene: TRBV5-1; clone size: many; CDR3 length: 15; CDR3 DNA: TGCGCCAGCAGCTTGGAGATGGGGCGGGATGAAAAACTGTTTTTT; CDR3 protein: CASSLEMGRDEKLFF
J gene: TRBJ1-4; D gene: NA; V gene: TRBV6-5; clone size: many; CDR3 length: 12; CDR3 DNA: TGTGCCAGCAGTTCCGTTAATGAAAAACTGTTTTTT; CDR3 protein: CASSSVNEKLFF
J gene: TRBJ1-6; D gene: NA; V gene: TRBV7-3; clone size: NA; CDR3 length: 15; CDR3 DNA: TGTGCCAGCAGCTTCTCACAGGGAAATAATTCACCCCTCCACTTT; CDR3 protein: CASSFSQGNNSPLHF
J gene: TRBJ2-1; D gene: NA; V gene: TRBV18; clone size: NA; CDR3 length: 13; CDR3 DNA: TGTGCCAGCTCAGAGTCTGAGTGGTATGAGCAGTTCTTC; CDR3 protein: CASSESEWYEQFF
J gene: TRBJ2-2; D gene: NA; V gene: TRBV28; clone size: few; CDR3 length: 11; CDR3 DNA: TGTGCCAGCAGTCTGACCCGGGAGCTGTTTTTT; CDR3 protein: CASSLTRELFF
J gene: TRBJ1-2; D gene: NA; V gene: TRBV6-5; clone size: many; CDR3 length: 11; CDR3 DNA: TGTGCCAGCAGGTGGGATGGGGGCTACACCTTC; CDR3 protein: CASRWDGGYTF
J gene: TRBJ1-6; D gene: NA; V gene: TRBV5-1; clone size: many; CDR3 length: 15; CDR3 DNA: TGCGCCAGCAGCTTGGTAACAGAAGCTTATTCACCCCTCCACTTT; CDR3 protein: CASSLVTEAYSPLHF
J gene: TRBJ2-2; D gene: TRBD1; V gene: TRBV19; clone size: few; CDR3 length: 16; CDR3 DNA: TGTGCCAGTAATGTTGAGGGGACAGGGGTGACCGGGGAGCTGTTTTTT; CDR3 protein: CASNVEGTGVTGELFF
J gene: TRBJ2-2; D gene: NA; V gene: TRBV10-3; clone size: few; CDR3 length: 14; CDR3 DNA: TGTGCCATCAGGGGCGCCGTCGAGGCCGGGGAGCTGTTTTTT; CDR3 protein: CAIRGAVEAGELFF
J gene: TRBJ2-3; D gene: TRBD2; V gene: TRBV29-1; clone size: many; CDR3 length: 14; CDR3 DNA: TGCAGCGTTGGCGTGGCGGGAGGCCCAGATACGCAGTATTTT; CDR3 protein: CSVGVAGGPDTQYF
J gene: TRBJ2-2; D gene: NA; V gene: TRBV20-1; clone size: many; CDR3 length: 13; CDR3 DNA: TGCAGTGCCCCCGGACAAATGGGCGGGGAGCTGTTTTTT; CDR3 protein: CSAPGQMGGELFF
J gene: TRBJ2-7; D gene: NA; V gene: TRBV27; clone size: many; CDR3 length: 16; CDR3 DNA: TGTGCCAGCAGTTTTTTTCGGCCTAGCCAGAGCCACGAGCAGTACTTC; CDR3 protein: CASSFFRPSQSHEQYF
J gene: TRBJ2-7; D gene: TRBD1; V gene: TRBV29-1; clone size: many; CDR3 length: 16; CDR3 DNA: TGCAGCGTTGAGGGGTATGGCGGACAGGAGTCCTACGAGCAGTACTTC; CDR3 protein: CSVEGYGGQESYEQYF
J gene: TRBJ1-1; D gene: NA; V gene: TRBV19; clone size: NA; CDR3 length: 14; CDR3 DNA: TGTGCCAGTAAGTCAGTGACGGGGAACACTGAAGCTTTCTTT; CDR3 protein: CASKSVTGNTEAFF
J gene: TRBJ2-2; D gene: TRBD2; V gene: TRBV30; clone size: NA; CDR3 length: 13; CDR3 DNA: TGTGCCTGGGGGGAGGGGTTCACCGGGGAGCTGTTTTTT; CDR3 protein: CAWGEGFTGELFF
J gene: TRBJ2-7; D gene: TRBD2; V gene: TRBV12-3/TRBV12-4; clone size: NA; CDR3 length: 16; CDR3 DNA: TGTGCCAGCAGTCCTGGAGGGGGGACTAGCGGCGTGGAGCAGTACTTC; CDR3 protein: CASSPGGGTSGVEQYF
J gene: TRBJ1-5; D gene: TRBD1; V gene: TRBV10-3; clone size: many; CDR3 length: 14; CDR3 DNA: TGTGCCATCAGGGGGACAGGGGTAGAAGGGCCCCAGCATTTT; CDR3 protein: CAIRGTGVEGPQHF
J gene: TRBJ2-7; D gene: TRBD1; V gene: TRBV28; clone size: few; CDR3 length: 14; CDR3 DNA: TGTGCCAGCAACTTGGGACAGGGAGCCTACGAGCAGTACTTC; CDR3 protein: CASNLGQGAYEQYF
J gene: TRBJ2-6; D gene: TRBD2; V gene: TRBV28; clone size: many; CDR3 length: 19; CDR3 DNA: TGTGCCAGCGGACCTCCAGGTTATTGGGGGGGGTCTGGGGCCAACGTCCTGACTTTC; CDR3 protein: CASGPPGYWGGSGANVLTF
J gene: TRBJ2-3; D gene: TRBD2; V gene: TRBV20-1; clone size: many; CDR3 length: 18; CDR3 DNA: TGCAGTGCTAGAGATAGCTCGGGAGGGGGGACCAGCACAGATACGCAGTATTTT; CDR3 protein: CSARDSSGGGTSTDTQYF
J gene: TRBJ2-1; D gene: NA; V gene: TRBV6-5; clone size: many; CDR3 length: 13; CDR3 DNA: TGTGCCAGCAGCCCTCGCAATCCCAATGAGCAGTTCTTC; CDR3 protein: CASSPRNPNEQFF
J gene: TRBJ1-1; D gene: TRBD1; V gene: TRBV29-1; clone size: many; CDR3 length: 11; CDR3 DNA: TGCAGCGTACGGACAGGGGGAAGAGCTTTCTTT; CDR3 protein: CSVRTGGRAFF
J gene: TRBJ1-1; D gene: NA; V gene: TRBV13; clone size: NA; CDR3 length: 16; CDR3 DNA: TGTGCCAGCAGCTTAAAGGACGGACCGACGAACACTGAAGCTTTCTTT; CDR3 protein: CASSLKDGPTNTEAFF
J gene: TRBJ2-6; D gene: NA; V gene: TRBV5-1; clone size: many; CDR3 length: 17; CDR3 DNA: TGCGCCAGCAGCAACGGACAGTGGGCGAGCGGGGCCAACGTCCTGACTTTC; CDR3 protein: CASSNGQWASGANVLTF
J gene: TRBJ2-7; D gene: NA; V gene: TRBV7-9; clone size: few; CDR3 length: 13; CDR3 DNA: TGTGCCAGCAGCTTACGGTCTCTTCCTATTCAGTACTTC; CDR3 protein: CASSLRSLPIQYF
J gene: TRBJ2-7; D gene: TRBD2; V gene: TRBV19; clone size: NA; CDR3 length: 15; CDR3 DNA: TGTGCCAGTCGTACCCGGGGCGGGAGCTCCTACGAGCAGTACTTC; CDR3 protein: CASRTRGGSSYEQYF